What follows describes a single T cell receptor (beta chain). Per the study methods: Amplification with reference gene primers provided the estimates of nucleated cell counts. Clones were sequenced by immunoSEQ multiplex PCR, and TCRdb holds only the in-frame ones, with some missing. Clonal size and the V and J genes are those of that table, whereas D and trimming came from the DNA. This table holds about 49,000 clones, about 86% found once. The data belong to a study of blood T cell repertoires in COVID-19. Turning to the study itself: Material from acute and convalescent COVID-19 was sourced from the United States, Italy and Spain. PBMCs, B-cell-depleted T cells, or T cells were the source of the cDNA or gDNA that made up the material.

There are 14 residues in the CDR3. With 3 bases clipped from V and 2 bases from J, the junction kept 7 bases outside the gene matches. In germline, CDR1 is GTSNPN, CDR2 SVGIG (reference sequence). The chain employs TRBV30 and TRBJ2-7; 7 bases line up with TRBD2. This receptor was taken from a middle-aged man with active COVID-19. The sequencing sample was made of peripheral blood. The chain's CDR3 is CAWSRGSGTYEQYF. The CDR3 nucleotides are TGTGCCTGGAGCCGCGGGAGCGGAACCTACGAGCAGTACTTC.